The T cell receptor (beta chain) under discussion was sequenced for a study of T cells in localized non-small cell lung cancer. The sample holds a few counts of this clone. Its cognate antigen is unknown. Findings and limits, study-wide: Measurement of T cell clonality placed uninvolved adjacent lung highest, above the level in tumor.

Method: immunoSEQ multiplex PCR; TCRdb's copy keeps in-frame clones and lacks some. Of about 26,000 clones in the sample, about 81% were seen once. The germline V gene encodes CDR1 MDHEN and CDR2 SYDVKM. The CDR3 has 16 residues. The V and J ends lost 6 bases and 1 base, in that order; junction bases with no gene match: 10. The specimen was peripheral blood, collected before any cancer treatment. The chain is built from TRBV28 and TRBJ2-3, with TRBD1 identical over 7 bases. This TCR was recovered from a woman aged 40-70 years with stage I lung adenocarcinoma. In DNA, the CDR3 is TGTGCCAGCAGAAAGGTTACCGGGACAGGCACAGATACGCAGTATTTT. Translation gives CASRKVTGTGTDTQYF.